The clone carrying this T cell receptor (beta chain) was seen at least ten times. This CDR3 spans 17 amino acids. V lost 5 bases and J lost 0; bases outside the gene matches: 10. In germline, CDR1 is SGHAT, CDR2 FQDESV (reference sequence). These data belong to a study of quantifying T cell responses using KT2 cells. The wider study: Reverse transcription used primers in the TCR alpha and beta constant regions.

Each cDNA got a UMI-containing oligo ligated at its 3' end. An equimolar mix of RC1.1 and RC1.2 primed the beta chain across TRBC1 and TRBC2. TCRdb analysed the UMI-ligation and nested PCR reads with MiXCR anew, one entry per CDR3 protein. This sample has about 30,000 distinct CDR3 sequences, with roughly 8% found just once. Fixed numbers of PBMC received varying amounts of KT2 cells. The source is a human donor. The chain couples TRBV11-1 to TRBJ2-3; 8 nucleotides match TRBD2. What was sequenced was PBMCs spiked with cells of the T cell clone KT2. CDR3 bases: TGTGCCAGCAGCCACCGGGGGGGGCCACGAAGCACAGATACGCAGTATTTT. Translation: CASSHRGGPRSTDTQYF.